One sample yielded the 2 T cell receptor beta chains listed below, sequenced in a study of blood T cell repertoires in COVID-19 (dated by TCRdb to between 2020 and 2021). The receptor library was made with the immunoSEQ multiplex PCR assay. TCRdb provides this immuneACCESS table in a form limited to in-frame rearrangements. Some clones are lacking; in checked studies, under half of them reflect an unresolved V gene, and why the rest are absent is not known. A total of 360,000 or so clones appear in this sample, approximately 89% of them only once. The top ten clonotypes cover under 5% of the sample. The sequenced sample was peripheral blood. These receptors were obtained from a woman between 55 and 75 years old with COVID-19, enrolled during active disease.

This chain joins TRBV19 and TRBJ1-5, with a weak D call TRBD1 (5 bases). Germline-derived CDR1 and CDR2 are LNHDA and SQIVND (reference sequence). V lost 5 bases and J 7 bases, leaving 9 bases between the germline ends. The CDR3 length is 12 residues. The CDR3 protein is CASSRRGQPQHF. The CDR3 nucleotides are TGTGCCAGTAGTCGCCGGGGGCAGCCCCAGCATTTT.

The chain joins TRBV30 to TRBJ1-3, with TRBD1 identical over 9 bases. The CDR3 is 15 amino acids. Germline V gene data show CDR1 as GTSNPN and CDR2 as SVGIG (reference sequence). The V segment lost 2 bases and the J segment 9 bases; nucleotides outside the gene matches: 11. DNA of the CDR3: TGTGCCTGGAGTTCGCAGGGGACAGGGAGTAGCACCATATATTTT. Translating it yields CAWSSQGTGSSTIYF.